These 19 T cell receptor beta chains share one sample of origin, sequenced in a study of blood T cell repertoires in COVID-19 (dated by TCRdb to about 2020). Library preparation was by the immunoSEQ multiplex PCR assay. TCRdb re-hosts the immuneACCESS table, in-frame sequences only. Its copies lack some clones; in the studies checked, an unresolved V gene accounts for under half of them, and the cause for the rest is not known. The sample contains roughly 160,000 clones, more than 65% of them found a single time. Roughly 5% of the sample rests with the top ten. Sequencing used PBMCs or T cells enriched from blood (not recorded which). The receptors originated from a woman in her thirties or forties with acute COVID-19.

V and J are TRBV7-3 and TRBJ2-2; TRBD1 is a possible D gene (6 bases). Germline V gene data show CDR1 as SGHTA and CDR2 as FQGTGA. V lost 5 bases, J lost 5 bases, and 15 bases lay in between. This CDR3 is 15 amino acids long. The CDR3 loop reads CASSPTKDRTGELFF. The CDR3 nucleotides are TGTGCCAGCAGCCCGACGAAGGACAGAACCGGGGAGCTGTTTTTT. The full variable domain, completed using reference TRBV7-3 and TRBJ2-2, is GAGVSQTPSNKVTEKGKYVELRCDPISGHTALYWYRQSLGQGPEFLIYFQGTGAADDSGLPNDRFFAVRPEGSVSTLKIQRTERGDSAVYLCASSPTKDRTGELFFGEGSRLTVL.

The chain joins TRBV18 to TRBJ2-3; a possible D gene is TRBD2 (5 bases). The CDR3 loop spans 11 amino acids. The V end lost 2 bases, the J end lost 10 bases, and 7 bases lay between the germline ends. Per the germline V gene, CDR1 is KGHSH and CDR2 is LQKENI. Written as DNA, the CDR3 is TGTGCCAGCTCACCAGGGGAGTCGCAGTATTTT. Its protein product is CASSPGESQYF.

V is TRBV2 and J is TRBJ2-3, with TRBD2 matching 11 bases. The length of the CDR3 is 15 residues. CDR1 is SNHLY, CDR2 FYNNEI, per germline. The V gene end was trimmed by 7 bases and the J gene end by 5 bases; junction bases not matched to a gene: 8. Written as DNA, the CDR3 is TGTGCCAGCAATAACCCCCTAGCGGGAGGAGATACGCAGTATTTT. As protein: CASNNPLAGGDTQYF.

This clone was recorded once. This sequence joins TRBV28 and TRBJ2-3; perhaps TRBD2 as D (5 bases). CDR1 is MDHEN and CDR2 is SYDVKM in the germline V gene. The CDR3 is 17 residues long. The V end was cut by 1 base, the J end by 0 bases, with 14 bases between. CDR3: CASSLYRGGGSTDTQYF. As DNA, the CDR3 is TGTGCCAGCAGTTTATATCGCGGTGGCGGGAGCACAGATACGCAGTATTTT.

The J gene is TRBJ2-5, the V gene TRBV4-2, with 8 bases identical to TRBD2. Germline V gene data show CDR1 as LGHNA and CDR2 as YNFKEQ. Trimming at V came to 6 bases and at J to 5 bases, leaving 8 bases not matched to a gene. The length of the CDR3 is 14 residues. CDR3 amino acids: CASSREGGKETQYF. CDR3 coding DNA: TGTGCCAGCAGTCGGGAGGGCGGGAAGGAGACCCAGTACTTC.

The J gene is TRBJ2-7, the V gene TRBV27; 12 positions match TRBD1. Per germline, CDR1 MNHEY and CDR2 SMNVEV (reference sequence). Trimming at V came to 0 bases and at J to 4 bases, leaving 7 bases not matched to a gene. The CDR3 totals 17 residues. This CDR3 is CASSLSWGDRGLYEQYF. Here the CDR3 DNA reads TGTGCCAGCAGTTTATCGTGGGGGGACAGGGGGCTGTACGAGCAGTACTTC.

The chain employs TRBV29-1 and TRBJ2-1; D gene uncertain. Germline CDR1 reads SQVTM; CDR2 reads ANQGSEA. The CDR3 length is 15 residues. V lost 1 base and J lost 1, with 11 bases in between. The CDR3 region has the DNA TGCAGCGTTGAAGCAGTAATCAGGTCCTACAATGAGCAGTTCTTC. Amino acid sequence: CSVEAVIRSYNEQFF.

J is TRBJ2-5 and V is TRBV11-1, with a tentative D call TRBD1 (6 bases). Between the trimmed V and J ends, which lost 3 bases and 1 base, there was a span of 6 bases. Germline assignment: CDR1 SGHAT and CDR2 FQDESV (reference sequence). The CDR3 is 13 amino acids. The CDR3 region is CASSFRGQETQYF. CDR3 nucleotides: TGTGCCAGCAGCTTCAGGGGCCAAGAGACCCAGTACTTC.

Turning to this clone: One end of the junction does not line up with germline, which may come from a read error. The chain joins TRBV29-1 to TRBJ2-3; unclear D gene. Germline CDR1 and CDR2: SQVTM and ANQGSEA. The CDR3 sequence is 9 residues long. The CDR3 region is CSVEETRNF. CDR3 DNA: TGCAGCGTTGAAGAAACAAGAAACTTT.

Here the CDR3 DNA reads TGTGCCAGCAGCTTGCGTAACGTCGGGACTAGCGGGAGCTACGAGCAGTACTTC. As protein: CASSLRNVGTSGSYEQYF. This chain joins TRBV5-5 and TRBJ2-7, with 14 bases identical to TRBD2. The junction had 9 bases not matched to a gene; V was cut back by 1 base and J by 3 bases. CDR1 is SGHKS and CDR2 is YYEKEE in the germline V gene (reference sequence). The CDR3 has 18 residues.

This clone was seen only a few times. The rearrangement joins TRBV19 to TRBJ1-2; D perhaps matches TRBD1 (6 bases). CDR3 size: 14 residues. Germline CDR1 reads LNHDA; CDR2 reads SQIVND (reference sequence). V dropped 8 bases and J dropped 4 bases, with 17 bases sitting between them. The CDR3 is CASLPRTDSYGYTF. In DNA, the CDR3 is TGTGCCAGTCTCCCCCGGACAGACTCCTATGGCTACACCTTC.

J is TRBJ1-5 and V is TRBV2, with 7 bases identical to TRBD1. CDR3 size: 16 residues. CDR1 is SNHLY, CDR2 FYNNEI, per germline. J was trimmed by 2 bases and V by 6 bases; bases with no gene match: 10. The CDR3 DNA sequence: TGTGCCAGCAGGGACAGGCCAACCGGACGCAATCAGCCCCAGCATTTT. Encoded protein: CASRDRPTGRNQPQHF.

The J gene is TRBJ2-1, the V gene TRBV5-1, with D unclear. V lost 4 bases and J 6 bases, leaving 17 bases between the germline ends. The CDR3 sequence is 15 residues long. Germline V lookup: CDR1 SGHRS, CDR2 YFSETQ. DNA of the CDR3: TGCGCCAGCAGCCCACTTGCTGCAAGTGGCAATGAGCAGTTCTTC. It is translated as CASSPLAASGNEQFF. Together with reference TRBV5-1 and TRBJ2-1, the CDR3 gives the full variable domain: KAGVTQTPRYLIKTRGQQVTLSCSPISGHRSVSWYQQTPGQGLQFLFEYFSETQRNKGNFPGRFSGRQFSNSRSEMNVSTLELGDSALYLCASSPLAASGNEQFFGPGTRLTVL.

The chain links TRBV6-5 to TRBJ2-7, with 11 positions matching TRBD2. Germline loops: CDR1 MNHEY, CDR2 SVGAGI. This CDR3 has 13 residues. As DNA, the CDR3 is TGTGGGACGGGTCGACTAGCGGGAAACGAGCAGTACTTC. This gives the protein CGTGRLAGNEQYF.

This sequence joins TRBV3-1 (or the pseudogene TRBV3-2) and TRBJ2-3; possible D gene TRBD1, 5 bases. The V end was cut by 5 bases, the J end by 4 bases, with 10 bases between. This CDR3 contains 13 residues. Germline V gives CDR1 LGHDT, CDR2 YNNKEL (reference sequence). CDR3 residues: CASSALGADTQYF. CDR3 DNA sequence: TGTGCCAGCAGCGCGCTAGGGGCAGATACGCAGTATTTT.

In the case of this clone: Since a much larger clone is just one base distant, this may be a read error. The sample holds other DNA sequences that translate to the same CDR3. The chain has TRBV11-2 and TRBJ2-1; 13 bases fit TRBD2. The CDR3 spans 15 residues. Unmatched junction bases numbered 3, after V lost 5 bases and J lost 5 bases. Germline V gene lookup returns CDR1 SGHAT and CDR2 FQNNGV. The CDR3: CASSLGTSGNNEQFF. CDR3 DNA sequence: TGTGCCAGCAGCCTGGGGACTAGCGGGAACAATGAGCAGTTCTTC.

This clone was observed a few times. The chain recombines TRBV4-2 with TRBJ2-6; D uncertain. Trimming shortened V by 4 bases and J by 0 bases, and 10 bases separated the two germline ends. The length of the CDR3 is 16 residues. Germline V gene sequence: CDR1 LGHNA, CDR2 YNFKEQ. CDR3 DNA: TGTGCCAGCAGCCGTGAGATTAGCTCTGGGGCCAACGTCCTGACTTTC. Residues: CASSREISSGANVLTF.

The chain uses TRBV6-6 and TRBJ2-7, with a tentative D call TRBD2 (6 bases). V dropped 1 base and J dropped 0 bases, with 13 bases sitting between them. Germline V gives CDR1 MNHNY, CDR2 SVGAGI (reference sequence). The CDR3 has 16 amino acids. The CDR3 DNA follows: TGTGCCAGCAGTTACTTGGGCCGGGGGAGCTCCTACGAGCAGTACGTC. It codes for CASSYLGRGSSYEQYV.

This clone was detected a few times. The chain links TRBV19 to TRBJ1-1, with TRBD1 matching over 7 bases. The length of the CDR3 is 15 residues. Germline V gives CDR1 LNHDA, CDR2 SQIVND (reference sequence). Trimming cost V 3 bases and J 8 bases; bases outside gene matches: 12. CDR3 region: CASSILPGGIMEAFF. DNA of the CDR3: TGTGCCAGTAGTATCCTGCCAGGGGGAATAATGGAAGCTTTCTTT.